A selection of T cell receptor beta chains follows, all from one sample in a study of blood T cell repertoires in COVID-19. Measured with immunoSEQ multiplex PCR; TCRdb has only the in-frame clones, and not every one. This sample yields 150,000 to 180,000 clones, of which approximately 92% are seen a single time; roughly 15% belongs to the top ten. The material sequenced was peripheral blood. These receptors were collected from a woman aged 40 to 50 with acute or convalescent COVID-19. The conserved cysteine and the conserved F or W are not part of the CDR3 here. The order of the fields is D gene, V gene, CDR3 protein. The D gene is left open where the match is weak.

d_call: -
v_call: TRBV6-6
cdr3_aa: ASRPLEAGELF

d_call: -
v_call: TRBV28
cdr3_aa: ASSLKSPGVYTDTQY

d_call: -
v_call: TRBV9
cdr3_aa: ASSVARDSGNTIY

d_call: TRBD1
v_call: TRBV15
cdr3_aa: ATEDRGGRSPLH

d_call: -
v_call: TRBV7-9
cdr3_aa: ASSLAQGRVTSEAF

d_call: -
v_call: TRBV9
cdr3_aa: ASSVDSGNTEAF

d_call: TRBD1
v_call: TRBV2
cdr3_aa: ASSAQDRGLQGYT

d_call: -
v_call: TRBV5-1
cdr3_aa: ASSYGRSPGNEQF

d_call: TRBD2
v_call: TRBV4-2
cdr3_aa: ASRPGTSGRNEQF

d_call: -
v_call: TRBV29-1
cdr3_aa: SVVGAWKGEQY

d_call: TRBD2
v_call: TRBV15
cdr3_aa: ATSRDRLAGGYEQY

d_call: TRBD2
v_call: TRBV15
cdr3_aa: ATSRGAGLVNEQF

d_call: -
v_call: TRBV6-4
cdr3_aa: ASSDSIERVANEQF

d_call: TRBD2
v_call: TRBV5-3
cdr3_aa: APGTSGMPDTQY

d_call: TRBD1
v_call: TRBV27
cdr3_aa: ASSLEGQGILTEAF

d_call: TRBD2
v_call: TRBV5-6
cdr3_aa: ASSLDGLAGLAYEQY

d_call: TRBD1
v_call: TRBV19
cdr3_aa: ASSKRPGQASGGYT

d_call: TRBD2
v_call: TRBV11-3
cdr3_aa: ASSIRAGGREQETQY

d_call: TRBD2
v_call: TRBV5-4
cdr3_aa: ASSLGTSGSSYEQY

d_call: -
v_call: TRBV5-1
cdr3_aa: ASSLPYNEQF

d_call: TRBD2
v_call: TRBV4-2
cdr3_aa: ASSQDPYLGGVLSYNEQF

d_call: -
v_call: TRBV12-3/TRBV12-4
cdr3_aa: ASARPEPSEAF

d_call: TRBD1
v_call: TRBV10-3
cdr3_aa: AIMSGGSGNEQF

d_call: TRBD2
v_call: TRBV5-6
cdr3_aa: ASTRTSGSYEQF

d_call: -
v_call: TRBV6-5
cdr3_aa: ASQRTRNYGYT

d_call: TRBD1
v_call: TRBV24-1
cdr3_aa: ATSDTGVLF

d_call: -
v_call: TRBV4-1
cdr3_aa: ASSPRLLEKLF

d_call: TRBD1
v_call: TRBV28
cdr3_aa: ASSSGTGAYGYT

d_call: -
v_call: TRBV11-3
cdr3_aa: ASSFPGPSYEQY

d_call: -
v_call: TRBV11-3
cdr3_aa: ASSSAYGPAYNEQF

d_call: TRBD1
v_call: TRBV7-3
cdr3_aa: ASSLRTGGAYGYT

d_call: TRBD1
v_call: TRBV3-1/TRBV3-2
cdr3_aa: ASSHGGMTGRQPQH

d_call: TRBD1
v_call: TRBV6-4
cdr3_aa: ASDYGTAYSNQPQH

d_call: TRBD1
v_call: TRBV10-3
cdr3_aa: AIMGQGGNQPQH

d_call: -
v_call: TRBV6-5
cdr3_aa: ASSYSWGRAAGELF

d_call: TRBD1
v_call: TRBV30
cdr3_aa: AWSEQSLGTGAKN

d_call: TRBD2
v_call: TRBV7-8
cdr3_aa: ASSLISSGRSITDTQY

d_call: TRBD1
v_call: TRBV19
cdr3_aa: ASSMGQGVDTEAF

d_call: -
v_call: TRBV4-1
cdr3_aa: ASSQVGAGAEESDTDTQY

d_call: TRBD1
v_call: TRBV3-1/TRBV3-2
cdr3_aa: ASSQVLVGQAYGYT

d_call: TRBD1
v_call: TRBV4-1
cdr3_aa: ASSQDRDRDEKLF

d_call: -
v_call: TRBV24-1
cdr3_aa: ATSDMLGGGYT

d_call: -
v_call: TRBV23-1
cdr3_aa: ASSPWGRNYEQY

d_call: TRBD2
v_call: TRBV30
cdr3_aa: AWTRTLTSGNSYNEQF

d_call: TRBD2
v_call: TRBV4-1
cdr3_aa: ASSQVWPSGYNEQF

d_call: TRBD1
v_call: TRBV13
cdr3_aa: ASTRRVGGQGWTEAF

d_call: TRBD2
v_call: TRBV7-2
cdr3_aa: ASSPLGGSSTDTQY

d_call: -
v_call: TRBV7-8
cdr3_aa: ASSLGLYYEQY

d_call: -
v_call: TRBV28
cdr3_aa: ASSLSPGGHTGELF

d_call: TRBD2
v_call: TRBV7-8
cdr3_aa: ASAQRASGGDNEQF

d_call: TRBD2
v_call: TRBV2
cdr3_aa: ASSEAPISGGRTDTQY